At least ten counts were recorded for the clone carrying this TCR beta chain. These data come from a study of T cells in Graves' hyperthyroidism and ophthalmopathy. Germline V CDR1 and CDR2: MNHNS, SASEGT. With V trimmed by 8 bases and J by 0 bases, 12 bases remained unmatched. This CDR3 has 16 amino acids. TCR beta CDR3 sequences were amplified from RNA transcripts. RT-PCR in the first round (using the HTBI primer set) targeted the TCR CDR3. TCRdb processed the multiplex PCR reads anew with MiXCR; each CDR3 protein has one entry. The sample lists around 450,000 distinct CDR3 sequences; 15% to 18% were seen once. Lactation, pregnancy, other autoimmune disease or uncontrolled infection led to exclusion of patients.

The J gene is TRBJ1-1, the V gene TRBV6-1, with TRBD1 identical over 7 bases. Input material: blood. The TCR sequence derives from a woman in her late teens or twenties with Graves' hyperthyroidism. The CDR3 coding sequence is TGTGCCAGCTTACCACACAGGGGAATAATGAACACTGAAGCTTTCTTT. Its translation is CASLPHRGIMNTEAFF.